The next 24 T cell receptor beta chains were all read from a single sample in a study of shared clonotypes between healthy human individuals. Assay: immunoSEQ multiplex PCR; the TCRdb copy retains only in-frame clones and omits some. In the table there are around 1.1 million clones, about 72% of which are singletons. The sequencing input was memory CD4+ T cells from PBMCs. The subset: CD45RA-negative fraction. The source is a man younger than 35 in good health. Some clones in this sample may be carry-over from other donors' samples.

As regards this clone: Since a far larger clone is one base different, this is likely a read error. The chain couples TRBV6-5 to TRBJ1-2; 7 bases match TRBD1. Germline V CDR1 and CDR2: MNHEY, SVGAGI. V trimming: 10 bases; J trimming: 4 bases; junction bases outside the gene matches: 6. This CDR3 has 12 residues. The CDR3 DNA sequence: TGTGCCACTAAGACAGGGAGCTATGGCTACACCTTC. This encodes CATKTGSYGYTF.

The chain uses TRBV7-9 and TRBJ2-6; no clear D. CDR1 and CDR2 (germline): SEHNR, FQNEAQ (reference sequence). This CDR3 contains 13 residues. V shed 11 bases and J shed 4 bases, with 12 bases lying between them. The CDR3 reads CAGVLWGANVLTF. CDR3 nucleotides: TGTGCCGGGGTATTATGGGGGGCCAACGTCCTGACTTTC. Full variable domain (rest looked up from reference TRBV7-9 and TRBJ2-6): DTGVSQNPRHKITKRGQNVTFRCDPISEHNRLYWYRQTLGQGPEFLTYFQNEAQLEKSRLLSDRFSAERPKGSFSTLEIQRTEQGDSAMYLCAGVLWGANVLTFGAGSRLTVL.

The chain employs TRBV11-2 and TRBJ2-4; D is ambiguous. This CDR3 has 14 amino acids. Germline CDR1 and CDR2: SGHAT and FQNNGV. With 1 base removed from V and 0 bases from J, the gap between germline ends came to 4 bases. Here the CDR3 reads CASSLGEAKNIQYF. The CDR3 bases are TGTGCCAGCAGCTTAGGGGAAGCCAAAAACATTCAGTACTTC.

J is TRBJ1-2 and V is TRBV7-2; D unclear. The germline V and J ends were trimmed by 1 base and 6 bases, with 9 bases remaining between them. CDR3 length: 13 residues. Germline CDR1 and CDR2: SGHTA and FQGNSA. The CDR3 sequence: CASSLGPTNGYTF. The CDR3 coding sequence is TGTGCCAGCAGCTTAGGCCCCACTAATGGCTACACCTTC.

This rearrangement joins TRBV7-3 to TRBJ2-3, with a tentative D call TRBD2 (6 bases). Trimming removed 2 bases from V and 5 bases from J, with 11 bases in between. This CDR3 is built from 14 residues. Per the germline V gene, CDR1 is SGHTA and CDR2 is FQGTGA. The chain's CDR3 is CASSLGGMGDTQYF. The CDR3 DNA sequence: TGTGCCAGCAGCTTAGGAGGGATGGGAGATACGCAGTATTTT. Full variable domain (missing parts from reference TRBV7-3 and TRBJ2-3): GAGVSQTPSNKVTEKGKYVELRCDPISGHTALYWYRQSLGQGPEFLIYFQGTGAADDSGLPNDRFFAVRPEGSVSTLKIQRTERGDSAVYLCASSLGGMGDTQYFGPGTRLTVL.

The chain couples TRBV28 to TRBJ2-1; D might be TRBD2 (5 bases). The CDR3 extends over 18 amino acids. Trimming removed 3 bases from V and 0 bases from J, with 18 bases in between. Germline CDR1 and CDR2: MDHEN and SYDVKM. The CDR3 nucleotides are TGTGCCAGCAGTTTTCCCCCGGACGGAGGTGGCTCCTACAATGAGCAGTTCTTC. This sequence encodes CASSFPPDGGGSYNEQFF.

This rearrangement joins TRBV11-1 to TRBJ2-7; 7 bases are shared with TRBD1. Germline V lookup: CDR1 SGHAT, CDR2 FQDESV (reference sequence). After removal of 3 bases from V and 2 bases from J, the junction contained 7 bases not matched to a gene. The CDR3 has 15 residues. This CDR3 is CASSLDGTDAYEQYF. Here the CDR3 DNA reads TGTGCCAGCAGCTTGGATGGGACAGACGCCTACGAGCAGTACTTC.

The chain has TRBV7-8 and TRBJ2-3; a weak D match, TRBD2 (5 bases). The V and J ends lost 2 bases and 6 bases respectively, with 6 bases between them. Germline lookup yields CDR1 SGHVS and CDR2 FQNEAQ. The CDR3 totals 12 residues. The CDR3 loop reads CASSLPGDTQYF. The CDR3 region has the DNA TGTGCCAGCAGCTTACCGGGGGATACGCAGTATTTT.

J is TRBJ1-6 and V is TRBV6-1, with D hard to call. V lost 3 bases and J 8 bases, leaving 11 bases between the germline ends. Germline V gene data show CDR1 as MNHNS and CDR2 as SASEGT. The CDR3 covers 14 residues. The CDR3 DNA follows: TGTGCCAGCAGTGAGCAACCGCCCTATTCACCCCTCCACTTT. As protein: CASSEQPPYSPLHF.

The chain has TRBV7-2 and TRBJ2-7; 7 nucleotides agree with TRBD2. This CDR3 is built from 15 residues. Germline lookup yields CDR1 SGHTA and CDR2 FQGNSA. Unmatched junction bases numbered 6, after V lost 4 bases and J lost 0 bases. CDR3 in DNA: TGTGCCAGCAGCTCTACAGCGGGACGCTCCTACGAGCAGTACTTC. Its protein product is CASSSTAGRSYEQYF.

This clone was seen more than once but under ten times. The V and J genes are TRBV19 and TRBJ1-3; D is perhaps TRBD1 (6 bases). Trimming removed 5 bases at V and 4 bases at J, with 9 bases between. The length of the CDR3 is 13 residues. The germline V gene encodes CDR1 LNHDA and CDR2 SQIVND (reference sequence). The DNA of the CDR3 is TGTGCCAGTAGTGGGGGGACAGGAAACACCATATATTTT. This translates into CASSGGTGNTIYF.

The chain links TRBV2 to TRBJ2-7; TRBD2 might be the D (7 bases). With 7 bases removed from V and 4 bases from J, the gap between germline ends came to 20 bases. Germline lookup yields CDR1 SNHLY and CDR2 FYNNEI. This CDR3 has 15 residues. CDR3 in amino acids: CASTPQRGRGYEQYF. As DNA, the CDR3 is TGTGCCAGCACCCCCCAGAGGGGGAGGGGTTACGAGCAGTACTTC.

This clone has a single count. The rearrangement links TRBV19 to TRBJ1-1; D perhaps matches TRBD1 (5 bases). Per the germline V gene, CDR1 is LNHDA and CDR2 is SQIVND (reference sequence). The CDR3 length is 14 residues. The ends were cut back, 9 bases at V and 2 bases at J, with 16 bases in the middle. CDR3: CASNKDGHNTEAFF. Here the CDR3 DNA reads TGTGCCAGCAATAAGGACGGACACAACACTGAAGCTTTCTTT.

The chain uses TRBV7-2 and TRBJ2-7; D not certain. Trimming took 1 base from V and 6 from J, leaving 13 bases between them. CDR1 and CDR2 (germline): SGHTA, FQGNSA. The CDR3 is 14 residues long. CDR3 coding DNA: TGTGCCAGCAGCTTAGATGGGGAATCGGGCGAGCAGTACTTC. Translation: CASSLDGESGEQYF. Complete variable domain (other parts from reference TRBV7-2 and TRBJ2-7): GAGVSQSPSNKVTEKGKDVELRCDPISGHTALYWYRQSLGQGLEFLIYFQGNSAPDKSGLPSDRFSAERTGGSVSTLTIQRTQQEDSAVYLCASSLDGESGEQYFGPGTRLTVT.

Note on this clone: The sample holds other DNA sequences that translate to the same CDR3. The chain uses TRBV7-9 and TRBJ2-5, with no clear D. The CDR3 extends over 12 amino acids. With 0 bases removed from V and 5 bases from J, the gap between germline ends came to 4 bases. Germline-derived CDR1 and CDR2 are SEHNR and FQNEAQ (reference sequence). The CDR3 DNA follows: TGTGCCAGCAGCTTAGCGGAGGAGACCCAGTACTTC. Amino acid sequence: CASSLAEETQYF.

The chain carries TRBV5-1 and TRBJ1-2; D gene ambiguous. The CDR3 is 15 amino acids. Germline V gene lookup returns CDR1 SGHRS and CDR2 YFSETQ. V gave up 7 bases and J gave up 1 base, with 17 bases separating them. In DNA, the CDR3 is TGCGCCAGCCGAGTGGGGTACCGACTTAACTATGGCTACACCTTC. It encodes CASRVGYRLNYGYTF.

The chain couples TRBV29-1 to TRBJ2-5; D not resolved. Germline V gene sequence: CDR1 SQVTM, CDR2 ANQGSEA. V was shortened by 7 bases and J by 4 bases, with 16 bases between the two germline ends. The CDR3 is made up of 13 amino acids. The CDR3 nucleotides read TGCAGCGCTTATCGTCAGAGTGGAGAGACCCAGTACTTC. Its translation: CSAYRQSGETQYF.

The rearrangement uses TRBV7-8 and TRBJ1-2; 7 positions agree with TRBD1. This CDR3 region has 14 residues. Germline lookup yields CDR1 SGHVS and CDR2 FQNEAQ. The ends lost 7 bases at V and 0 bases at J; junction bases unmatched: 5. In DNA, the CDR3 is TGTGCCAGCAACCGACAGGGTTCTAACTATGGCTACACCTTC. This codes for CASNRQGSNYGYTF. The variable domain in full, completed from reference TRBV7-8 and TRBJ1-2, reads GAGVSQSPRYKVAKRGQDVALRCDPISGHVSLFWYQQALGQGPEFLTYFQNEAQLDKSGLPSDRFFAERPEGSVSTLKIQRTQQEDSAVYLCASNRQGSNYGYTFGSGTRLTVV.

A few counts support this clone. A read error may explain this, as a much larger clone is one base away. Other DNA sequences from this sample encode an identical CDR3 as well. CDR3 in DNA: TGTGCCAGCAGCGTAGACAGCTCCTACGAGCAGTACTTC. Its protein is CASSVDSSYEQYF. This chain uses TRBV9 with TRBJ2-7, with unresolved D. The V end lost 0 bases, the J end lost 0 bases, and 4 bases lay between the germline ends. This CDR3 has 13 amino acids. The germline gives CDR1 SGDLS, CDR2 YYNGEE.

The chain is built from TRBV29-1 and TRBJ2-3; the D gene is possibly TRBD2 (6 bases). This CDR3 has 13 amino acids. V lost 6 bases to trimming and J lost 2 bases, with 12 bases between them. Per the germline V gene, CDR1 is SQVTM and CDR2 is ANQGSEA. The CDR3 coding sequence is TGCAGCGTCGACGCGGGGAACACAGATACGCAGTATTTT. Translating it yields CSVDAGNTDTQYF.

The chain recombines TRBV15 with TRBJ1-1, with D unresolved. The CDR3 loop spans 15 amino acids. Trimming took 5 bases from V and 2 from J, leaving 15 bases between them. Looked up from germline, CDR1 is LNHNV and CDR2 is YYDKDF (reference sequence). The CDR3 loop is CATSLIISLNTEAFF. The CDR3 coding sequence is TGTGCCACCAGCCTTATCATAAGCCTAAACACTGAAGCTTTCTTT.

This rearrangement joins TRBV2 to TRBJ2-5; perhaps D is TRBD1 or TRBD2 (5 bases each). V dropped 4 bases and J dropped 0 bases, with 12 bases sitting between them. From germline, CDR1 is SNHLY and CDR2 FYNNEI. This CDR3 is built from 15 residues. CDR3 protein: CASSGQGGYQETQYF. CDR3 sequence (DNA): TGTGCCAGCAGTGGGCAGGGCGGGTACCAAGAGACCCAGTACTTC. Variable domain in full (rest from reference TRBV2 and TRBJ2-5): EPEVTQTPSHQVTQMGQEVILRCVPISNHLYFYWYRQILGQKVEFLVSFYNNEISEKSEIFDDQFSVERPDGSNFTLKIRSTKLEDSAMYFCASSGQGGYQETQYFGPGTRLLVL.

The CDR3 is CASSLADNYGYTF. The CDR3 DNA reads as TGTGCCAGCAGCTTAGCTGATAACTATGGCTACACCTTC. The V gene is TRBV7-8, the J gene TRBJ1-2; no clear D. The CDR3 length is 13 residues. V was trimmed by 0 bases and J by 1 base, leaving 3 bases between them. Germline loops: CDR1 SGHVS, CDR2 FQNEAQ. The whole variable domain, remainder taken from reference TRBV7-8 and TRBJ1-2, is GAGVSQSPRYKVAKRGQDVALRCDPISGHVSLFWYQQALGQGPEFLTYFQNEAQLDKSGLPSDRFFAERPEGSVSTLKIQRTQQEDSAVYLCASSLADNYGYTFGSGTRLTVV.

This chain connects TRBV5-1 to TRBJ1-4; weak D call: TRBD1 (6 bases). Germline assignment: CDR1 SGHRS and CDR2 YFSETQ. The CDR3 totals 15 residues. Between the trimmed V and J ends, which lost 3 bases and 7 bases, there was a span of 16 bases. The CDR3 reads CASSSGRLGGEKLFF. CDR3 bases: TGCGCCAGCAGCTCGGGACGCCTAGGGGGTGAAAAACTGTTTTTT.